Sequencing of this T cell receptor (beta chain) was carried out in a study of blood T cells in healthy people across ages. It was with a sample-barcoded 5' primer and a J-beta primer mix that a second PCR of roughly 7 to 12 cycles was run. TCRdb re-analysed the 5' RACE reads in MiXCR, keeping a single row per CDR3 protein. The sample holds around 780,000 distinct CDR3 sequences, approximately 53% seen once. Each sample gave at least 7 million isolated PBMCs. What was sequenced was blood. This receptor was obtained from a man aged 35-49 years in good health.

Written as DNA, the CDR3 is TGCGCCAGCAGCCAAGGACCCTCAGGATCTGGAAACACCATATATTTT. This gives the protein CASSQGPSGSGNTIYF. The rearrangement uses TRBV4-1 and TRBJ1-3; unclear D gene. Looked up from germline, CDR1 is MGHRA and CDR2 is YSYEKL. The germline V and J ends were trimmed by 1 base and 1 base, with 11 bases remaining between them. The CDR3 loop spans 16 amino acids.